This is a list of T cell receptor beta chains from one sample in a study of regulatory T cells in long-lasting Graves disease. MiXCR, run by TCRdb on the multiplex PCR reads, gives a single entry per CDR3 protein. The sample lists roughly 610,000 distinct CDR3 sequences, about 15% occurring once. Separately, the same data were catalogued under a study of T cells in Graves' hyperthyroidism and ophthalmopathy.

This material consisted of peripheral blood mononuclear cells (PBMCs), taken at new diagnosis, from a patient treated with antithyroid drugs. Source of these receptors: a woman between 25 and 40 years old with Graves disease. Each CDR3 is given with its conserved first and last residue. The order of the fields is V gene, CDR3 length, J gene, D gene, CDR3 protein. The D gene is left open where the match is weak.

TRBV29-1,12,TRBJ2-7,NA,CSVEALGGEQYF
TRBV5-1,17,TRBJ2-5,TRBD1,CASSLASIGQGVETQYF
TRBV10-3,17,TRBJ2-2,TRBD1,CAISKGQPYANTGELFF
TRBV20-1,10,TRBJ2-7,NA,CSASIYEQYF
TRBV30,13,TRBJ2-5,NA,CAWSVDPLGTQYF
TRBV6-5,16,TRBJ1-5,NA,CASSYGPRGSNQPQHF
TRBV29-1,12,TRBJ1-1,NA,CSVGGLGTEAFF
TRBV30,13,TRBJ1-6,NA,CAWSVGSKRPLHF
TRBV7-9,16,TRBJ2-4,TRBD2,CASSGRGVSGSDIQYF
TRBV20-1,14,TRBJ2-1,NA,CSPSWSAGYNEQFF
TRBV29-1,13,TRBJ2-2,TRBD1,CSVKTGGTGELFF
TRBV2,13,TRBJ1-1,NA,CASSGTSITEAFF
TRBV28,12,TRBJ1-2,NA,CASSFMNYGYTF
TRBV15,15,TRBJ2-1,TRBD1,CATSRVKGAMNEQFF
TRBV14,15,TRBJ2-1,NA,CASSHGGTSYNEQFF
TRBV29-1,14,TRBJ1-2,NA,CSVGGGGTHYGYTF
TRBV6-1,14,TRBJ1-3,NA,CASARGGFGNTIYF
TRBV24-1,12,TRBJ2-5,NA,CATSGPSETQYF
TRBV10-1,16,TRBJ2-7,NA,CASSEASGTYYSEQYF
TRBV11-2,16,TRBJ1-5,NA,CASSLVPGAEDQPQHF
TRBV7-9,15,TRBJ1-4,TRBD1,CASSLGGQTHEKLFF
TRBV3-1,15,TRBJ2-3,NA,CASSSRRGREDTQYF
TRBV18,16,NA,NA,CASSPAPPLEGETQYF
TRBV24-1,15,TRBJ2-5,NA,CATSDLGGPGETQYF
TRBV5-1,12,TRBJ1-1,NA,CASSLEVGEAFF
TRBV18,15,TRBJ1-1,TRBD1,CASSRAGTGSAEAFF
TRBV6-5,15,TRBJ1-4,NA,CASSYRGGGNEKLFF
TRBV2,13,TRBJ2-7,TRBD1,CASSEGTGFRDRF
TRBV6-1,14,TRBJ1-5,TRBD1,CASRKQGFNQPQHF
TRBV7-9,15,TRBJ2-5,NA,CASSSPIPARETQYF
TRBV11-2,16,TRBJ2-1,TRBD1,CASRPGQGSSYNEQFF
TRBV20-1,14,TRBJ2-7,TRBD2,CSARATSGSYEQYF
TRBV3-1,17,TRBJ2-2,TRBD2,CASSQEEWAGEGGELFF
TRBV6-2/TRBV6-3,17,TRBJ2-5,NA,CASSYDAAVSRVETQYF
TRBV12-3/TRBV12-4,11,TRBJ2-1,TRBD2,CASSLSGRRFF
TRBV28,13,TRBJ2-1,NA,CASSSHRSNEQFF
TRBV20-1,14,TRBJ2-7,NA,CSARGFKQGSEQYF
TRBV6-1,14,TRBJ1-5,NA,CASSGDSSNQPQHF